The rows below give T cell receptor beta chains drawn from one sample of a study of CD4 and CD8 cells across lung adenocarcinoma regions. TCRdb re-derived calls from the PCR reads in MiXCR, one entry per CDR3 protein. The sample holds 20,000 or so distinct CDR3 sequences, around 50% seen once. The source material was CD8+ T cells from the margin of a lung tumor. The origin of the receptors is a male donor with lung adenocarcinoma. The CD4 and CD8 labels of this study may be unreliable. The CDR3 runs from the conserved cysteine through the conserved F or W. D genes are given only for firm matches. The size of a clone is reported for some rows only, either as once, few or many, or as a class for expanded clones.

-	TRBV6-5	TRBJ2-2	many	TGTGCCAGCAGAAGGACCCTGGGGACCGGGGAGCTGTTTTTT	CASRRTLGTGELFF
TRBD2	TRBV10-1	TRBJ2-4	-	TGCGCCAGCAGTGAGCGGGCTAGCGGGAGGGCCATTCAGTACTTC	CASSERASGRAIQYF
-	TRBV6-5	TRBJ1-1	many	TGTGCCAGCAGTTACTCGGGGAATCCAGCTTTCTTT	CASSYSGNPAFF
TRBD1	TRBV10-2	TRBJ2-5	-	TGCGCCAGCAGGATCGGGACAGTACAAGAGACCCAGTACTTC	CASRIGTVQETQYF
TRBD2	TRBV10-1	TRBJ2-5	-	TGCGCCAGCAGTGAGTCGGGGGGAGCGGGGGGCCGTCGGTACTTC	CASSESGGAGGRRYF
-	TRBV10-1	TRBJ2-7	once	TGCGCGGGGGGCGGGGGGACAGAGAAAGATACGCAGTACTTC	CAGGGGTEKDTQYF
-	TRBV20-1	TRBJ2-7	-	TGCAGTGCTAGAGATCTCCCCTACAATGAGCAGTACTTC	CSARDLPYNEQYF
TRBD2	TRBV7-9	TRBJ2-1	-	TGTGCCAGCAGCCCTAGCGGGAGAGGCCACAATGAGCAGTTCTTC	CASSPSGRGHNEQFF
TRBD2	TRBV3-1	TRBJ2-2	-	TGTGCCAGCGCCAGGACTAGCACAGTGAACACCGGGGAGCTGTTTTTT	CASARTSTVNTGELFF
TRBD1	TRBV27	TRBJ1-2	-	TGTGCCAGCAGTTGGACAGGGGGGAGTGGCTACACCTTC	CASSWTGGSGYTF
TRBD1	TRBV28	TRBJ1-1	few	TGTGCCAGCAGTTTTCAGGGGGGATCCACTGAAGCTTTCTTT	CASSFQGGSTEAFF
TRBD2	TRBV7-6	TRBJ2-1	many	TGTGCCAGCAGCTCAGGACTAGCGGGGGAGCGGCAGTTCTTC	CASSSGLAGERQFF
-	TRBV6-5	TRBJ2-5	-	TGTGCCAGCAGTTACTCGGTGGTGGAGACCCAGTACTTC	CASSYSVVETQYF
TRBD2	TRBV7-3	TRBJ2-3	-	TGTGCCAGCAGCTTCGCAGCGGGGTTCGGAGATACGCAGTATTTT	CASSFAAGFGDTQYF
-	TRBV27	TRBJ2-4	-	TGTGCCAGCAGTTACCCGGGTGGGTTGGCCAAAAACATTCAGTACTTC	CASSYPGGLAKNIQYF
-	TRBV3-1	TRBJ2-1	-	TGTGCCAGCAGCCCTTACTTGAAAGACGGCAATGAGCAGTTCTTC	CASSPYLKDGNEQFF
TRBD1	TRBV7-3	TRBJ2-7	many	TGTGCCAGCAGTCTCTGGACAGGGGACGAGCAGTACTTC	CASSLWTGDEQYF
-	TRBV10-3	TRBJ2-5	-	TGTGCCGGGGGGAACGGGGGACGAGACGCAGAGACGCAGTACTTT	CAGGNGGRDAETQYF
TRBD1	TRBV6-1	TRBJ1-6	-	TGTGCCAGCAGTCGTATTCCGGGACAGGGGGCCTACGAGCAGTACTTT	CASSRIPGQGAYEQYF
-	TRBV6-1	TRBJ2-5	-	TGTGCCGCGAGTCCCGAGGGCGGTCACCGAGAGACCCAGTATTTC	CAASPEGGHRETQYF
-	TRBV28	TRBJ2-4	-	TGTGCCAGCAGTGGTCCCCCCGCGGACATTCAGTACTTC	CASSGPPADIQYF
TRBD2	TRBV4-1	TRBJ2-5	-	TGCGCCAGCGGCGCGGACGGGCGGGAGGGGGGGGATACGCAGTACTTC	CASGADGREGGDTQYF
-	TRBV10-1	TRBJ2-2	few	TGCGCCAGCAGCGGTCCAGGGACCGGGGAGCTGTTTTTT	CASSGPGTGELFF
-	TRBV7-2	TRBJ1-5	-	TGTGCCAGCAGGTATCAAGCTGATAGCAATCAGCCCCAGCATTTT	CASRYQADSNQPQHF
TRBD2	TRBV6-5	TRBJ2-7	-	TGTGCCAGCAGTTACTCCGGGGCTAGCGGGAGGGCCTACGAGCAGTACTTC	CASSYSGASGRAYEQYF
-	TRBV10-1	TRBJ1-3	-	TGCGCCAGCAGTGAGGGAAGCACCATATATTTT	CASSEGSTIYF
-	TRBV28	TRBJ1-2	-	TGTGCCAGCAGCGGCGAAGGTAACTATGGCTACACCTTC	CASSGEGNYGYTF
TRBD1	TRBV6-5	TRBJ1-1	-	TGTGCCAGCAGTTACGGGAGGGGGCGAGCTTTCTTT	CASSYGRGRAFF
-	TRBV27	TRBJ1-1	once	TGTGCCAGCAGTTTGCTACGGTCCAACACTGAAGCTTTCTTT	CASSLLRSNTEAFF
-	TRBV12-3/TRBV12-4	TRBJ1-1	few	TGTGCCAGCAGTTTAGCCCAGGGATTCGGCACTGAAGCTTTCTTT	CASSLAQGFGTEAFF
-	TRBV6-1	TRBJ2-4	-	TGTGCCAGCAGGTGCCCCGGACTGGGGACGAGAGCCAAAAATATTCAGTATTTC	CASRCPGLGTRAKNIQYF
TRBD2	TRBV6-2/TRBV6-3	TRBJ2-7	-	TGTGCCAGCAGTTACGGAACTAGCGGGAGCACCTACGAGCAGTACTTC	CASSYGTSGSTYEQYF
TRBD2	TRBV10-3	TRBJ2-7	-	TGTGCCATCAGGCTAGCGGGAGGGGCATACGAGCAGTACTTC	CAIRLAGGAYEQYF
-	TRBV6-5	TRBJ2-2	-	TGTGCCAGCCGCTACCGCGGGTCGAACACCGGGGAGCTGTTTTTT	CASRYRGSNTGELFF
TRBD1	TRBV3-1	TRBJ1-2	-	TGTGCCAGCAGCCAACTGGGACAGGGAACCACCTTC	CASSQLGQGTTF
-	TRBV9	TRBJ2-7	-	TGTGCCAGCAGCGTAGCCCCAGCCAGGGCCCACGAGCAGTACTTC	CASSVAPARAHEQYF
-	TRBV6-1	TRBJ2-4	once	TGTGCCAGGGGGGCCGGGAGCCGGGACACAGACATCCAGTACTTC	CARGAGSRDTDIQYF